This entry features one T cell receptor beta chain sequence. These data belong to a study of blood T cell repertoires in COVID-19. Produced via immunoSEQ multiplex PCR; TCRdb's table is partial and in-frame only. The table has 310,000 or so clones, nearly 90% seen once; the top ten hold 4.5% to 7%. Trimming took 6 bases from V and 7 from J, leaving 16 bases between them. CDR3 length: 13 amino acids. Germline V CDR1 and CDR2: SGHDT, YYEEEE. V and J are TRBV5-6 and TRBJ1-2; D is possibly TRBD1 (6 bases). The source of this sequence is a woman aged 25 to 39 who had recovered from COVID-19. Sequenced: PBMCs or T cells enriched from blood (not recorded which). The CDR3 DNA follows: TGTGCCAGCATTCAAGCCAGGGGTGGTGGCTACACCTTC. Translation gives CASIQARGGGYTF.